These 22 T cell receptor beta chains came from one sample sequenced in a study of identical twins. TCRdb analysed the 5' RACE reads with MiXCR anew, one entry per CDR3 protein. The table has roughly 500,000 distinct CDR3 sequences, less than 25% seen once. These same data were also listed under a study on T cells expressing NK-cell markers.

The sequencing sample was made of CD4+ T cells sorted from blood. The receptors were sampled from a woman aged 18-29 years in good health.

This clonotype was counted only a few times. The chain couples TRBV11-2 to TRBJ1-2, with D possibly matching TRBD1 (5 bases). Trimming took off 0 bases at V and 9 bases at J, with 8 bases between the two ends. The CDR3 length is 12 residues. CDR1 and CDR2 from the germline V gene are SGHAT and FQNNGV. Here the CDR3 reads CASSLDGARYTF. CDR3 bases: TGTGCCAGCAGCTTAGATGGGGCCCGCTACACCTTC.

In this sample, this clonotype turned up a few times. The gene calls are TRBV10-3 and TRBJ2-5; D remains ambiguous. Germline V lookup: CDR1 ENHRY, CDR2 SYGVKD. The CDR3 loop spans 13 amino acids. Between the trimmed V and J ends, which lost 2 bases and 4 bases, there was a span of 8 bases. For the CDR3, the DNA is TGTGCCATCAGTGAGGTCTCCTCAGAGACCCAGTACTTC. Translating it yields CAISEVSSETQYF.

The sample holds a few counts of this clonotype. The gene calls are TRBV6-1 and TRBJ2-7; 7 bases fit TRBD1. Germline CDR1 reads MNHNS; CDR2 reads SASEGT. V dropped 4 bases and J dropped 3; count of bases not matched to a gene: 6. This CDR3 region has 14 residues. Here the CDR3 reads CASSVGTAGYEQYF. In DNA form, the CDR3 reads TGTGCCAGCAGTGTAGGGACAGCTGGCTACGAGCAGTACTTC.

The chain is built from TRBV29-1 and TRBJ2-7, with TRBD2 matching over 9 bases. There are 13 residues in the CDR3. CDR1 and CDR2 from the germline V gene are SQVTM and ANQGSEA. The J segment lost 2 bases and the V segment lost 6 bases, leaving 5 bases of the junction unmatched. Here the CDR3 DNA reads TGCAGCGTCTCCGGGACTAGCACCTACGAGCAGTACTTC. It translates to CSVSGTSTYEQYF.

This clonotype was counted between two and nine times. The rearrangement links TRBV20-1 to TRBJ2-1; 10 nucleotides agree with TRBD2. The CDR3 is made up of 18 amino acids. Germline V CDR1 and CDR2: DFQATT, SNEGSKA (reference sequence). J lost 7 bases, V lost 5 bases, and 20 bases had no gene match. The CDR3 reads CSAGTTTRLAGVRNEQFF. DNA for the CDR3: TGCAGTGCTGGGACAACTACCCGGCTAGCGGGAGTGCGAAATGAGCAGTTCTTC.

V is TRBV7-3 and J is TRBJ2-2, with TRBD2 matching 9 bases. The CDR3 totals 14 residues. V shed 11 bases and J 2 bases; nucleotides not matched to a gene: 6. Looked up from germline, CDR1 is SGHTA and CDR2 is FQGTGA. The CDR3 loop is CACGTSSNTGELFF. CDR3 in DNA: TGTGCCTGCGGGACTAGCTCCAACACCGGGGAGCTGTTTTTT.

The chain carries TRBV7-3 and TRBJ1-1, with D hard to call. This CDR3 comprises 15 residues. Germline V gene lookup returns CDR1 SGHTA and CDR2 FQGTGA. V gave up 2 bases and J gave up 1 base, with 11 bases separating them. The CDR3 loop reads CASSLFGGSNTEAFF. Written as DNA, the CDR3 is TGTGCCAGCAGCTTATTTGGTGGGTCGAACACTGAAGCTTTCTTT.

V usage is TRBV20-1 and J usage is TRBJ2-7, with 11 bases matching TRBD2. CDR3 length equals 14 residues. J lost 2 bases, V lost 5 bases, and 5 bases had no gene match. Germline CDR1 reads DFQATT; CDR2 reads SNEGSKA (reference sequence). The CDR3 here is CSAGIAGGPYEQYF. CDR3 nucleotides: TGCAGTGCTGGGATAGCGGGAGGGCCCTACGAGCAGTACTTC.

This clonotype was seen many times. The chain employs TRBV12-3 or TRBV12-4 and TRBJ2-7; D ambiguous. The germline V and J ends were trimmed by 4 bases and 4 bases, with 14 bases remaining between them. The CDR3 spans 14 residues. In DNA, the CDR3 is TGTGCCAGCAGTTCCCCAGGTACCACGTACGAGCAGTACTTC. This codes for CASSSPGTTYEQYF.

Details on this clonotype: A much bigger clone sits one base away, suggesting this may be a read error. This chain uses TRBV25-1 with TRBJ2-1; D is uncertain. The V end lost 3 bases, the J end lost 3 bases, and 6 bases lay between the germline ends. The germline gives CDR1 MGHDK, CDR2 SYGVNS. The CDR3 sequence is 13 residues long. CDR3 residues: CASSDSDYNEQFF. CDR3 nucleotides: TGTGCCAGCAGTGACTCGGACTACAATGAGCAGTTCTTC.

There are many counts of this clonotype. The chain joins TRBV12-3 or TRBV12-4 to TRBJ1-2; D gene ambiguous. The length of the CDR3 is 11 residues. V was pared by 3 bases and J by 6 bases, with 5 bases between. The CDR3 DNA follows: TGTGCCAGCAGTTTTCGCGATGGCTACACCTTC. It is translated as CASSFRDGYTF.

In its sample, this clonotype was seen a few times. The chain carries TRBV6-1 and TRBJ2-4, with D unresolved. Germline V gives CDR1 MNHNS, CDR2 SASEGT. This CDR3 is 13 amino acids long. V gave up 0 bases and J gave up 6 bases, with 6 bases separating them. CDR3 sequence: CASSEAVGNIQYF. The CDR3 DNA reads TGTGCCAGCAGTGAAGCCGTAGGAAACATTCAGTACTTC.

The chain combines TRBV20-1 with TRBJ2-1, with TRBD2 matching over 11 bases. Germline-derived CDR1 and CDR2 are DFQATT and SNEGSKA (reference sequence). After removal of 3 bases from V and 7 bases from J, the junction contained 11 bases not matched to a gene. This CDR3 is built from 16 residues. CDR3 nucleotides: TGCAGTGCTAGCTGGGGAAGGTTAGCGGGAGGGAATGAGCAGTTCTTC. Amino acid sequence: CSASWGRLAGGNEQFF.

This clonotype was seen at least ten times. The chain is built from TRBV5-5 and TRBJ2-3; possible D gene TRBD2, 6 bases. The CDR3 loop spans 14 amino acids. V lost 1 base, J lost 12 bases, and 18 bases lay in between. Per the germline V gene, CDR1 is SGHKS and CDR2 is YYEKEE (reference sequence). This CDR3 reads CASSLLGPSADQYF. CDR3 DNA sequence: TGTGCCAGCAGCTTGTTAGGACCTAGCGCCGACCAGTATTTT.

The V gene is TRBV3-1, the J gene TRBJ1-4; 8 bases are shared with TRBD1. Trimming cost V 3 bases and J 12 bases; bases outside gene matches: 3. The germline gives CDR1 LGHDT, CDR2 YNNKEL (reference sequence). This CDR3 spans 12 amino acids. The CDR3 spells CASSQWTGQLFF. The CDR3, as DNA: TGTGCCAGCAGCCAGTGGACAGGGCAACTGTTTTTT. Full variable domain (outside the CDR3, taken from reference TRBV3-1 and TRBJ1-4): DTAVSQTPKYLVTQMGNDKSIKCEQNLGHDTMYWYKQDSKKFLKIMFSYNNKELIINETVPNRFSPKSPDKAHLNLHINSLELGDSAVYFCASSQWTGQLFFGSGTQLSVL.

J is TRBJ2-5 and V is TRBV9; D remains unclear. The CDR3 has 14 amino acids. Germline V gene lookup returns CDR1 SGDLS and CDR2 YYNGEE. Trimming took 0 bases from V and 3 from J, leaving 9 bases between them. The CDR3 reads CASSVGTWEETQYF. Here the CDR3 DNA reads TGTGCCAGCAGCGTAGGGACGTGGGAAGAGACCCAGTACTTC.

This chain links TRBV20-1 with TRBJ2-1; 12 bases are shared with TRBD2. Germline V CDR1 and CDR2: DFQATT, SNEGSKA (reference sequence). The CDR3 contains 15 residues. V dropped 5 bases and J dropped 3; count of bases not matched to a gene: 5. CDR3 DNA: TGCAGTGCTCCTAGACTAGCGGGAGTCTACAATGAGCAGTTCTTC. This encodes CSAPRLAGVYNEQFF.

The CDR3 loop is CASSLVFNTDTQYF. The CDR3 DNA reads as TGTGCCAGCAGTTTAGTATTTAACACAGATACGCAGTATTTT. V is TRBV12-3 or TRBV12-4 and J is TRBJ2-3; D not certain. The CDR3 extends over 14 amino acids. V shed 1 base and J shed 2 bases, with 7 bases lying between them.

This rearrangement joins TRBV18 to TRBJ2-1; D is unresolved. The CDR3 has 15 residues. Looked up from germline, CDR1 is KGHSH and CDR2 is LQKENI. The V and J ends lost 2 bases and 3 bases respectively, with 11 bases between them. The CDR3, as DNA: TGTGCCAGCTCACCAGATTCTAGATACTACAATGAGCAGTTCTTC. Translated, it gives CASSPDSRYYNEQFF.

The rearrangement links TRBV7-2 to TRBJ2-5; D is perhaps TRBD1 (6 bases). The V gene's germline CDR1 is SGHTA and CDR2 FQGNSA. CDR3 length: 14 residues. The V end lost 0 bases, the J end lost 5 bases, and 10 bases lay between the germline ends. For the CDR3, the DNA is TGTGCCAGCAGCTTAGCGCTAAGGGGGGAGACCCAGTACTTC. Translating it yields CASSLALRGETQYF.

The chain has TRBV6-2 or TRBV6-3 and TRBJ2-7, with 10 bases matching TRBD2. The CDR3 runs 16 residues. Germline V gene lookup returns CDR1 MNHEY and CDR2 SVGEGT. The V gene end was trimmed by 7 bases and the J gene end by 1 base; junction bases not matched to a gene: 10. Written as DNA, the CDR3 is TGTGCCAGCACCTCCGCCCGGACTAGCGGTTCCTACGAGCAGTACTTC. Residues: CASTSARTSGSYEQYF.

The J gene is TRBJ2-7, the V gene TRBV4-1; D gene uncertain. CDR3 length equals 14 residues. V gave up 0 bases and J gave up 5 bases, with 11 bases separating them. CDR1 and CDR2 from the germline V gene are MGHRA and YSYEKL. The CDR3 nucleotides are TGCGCCAGCAGCCAAGATTGGCCTTTGGACGAGCAGTACTTC. Amino acids: CASSQDWPLDEQYF.